A selection of T cell receptor beta chains follows, all from one sample in a study of T-cell memory formation after mild COVID-19. Each CDR3 protein gets one entry after TCRdb re-called the 5' RACE reads with MiXCR. The sample consists of 350,000 to 450,000 distinct CDR3 sequences, approximately 25% of them appearing once. The sequencing input was PBMCs or a T cell subset sorted from them (not recorded which). The receptors come from an adult woman who had mild COVID-19 (a few samples of this study predate the infection). Cell type and time point are not known. Each CDR3 is given with its conserved first and last residue. The D gene is left open where the match is weak. Part of the rows lack a size; the others show once, few, many or a class for expanded clones.

>TRBJ2-4|few|TRBV4-2|-
CASSQGVGLENIQYF
TGTGCCAGCAGCCAAGGGGTAGGGTTGGAAAACATTCAGTACTTC
>TRBJ1-2|-|TRBV12-3/TRBV12-4|-
CASSLRGGHGYF
TGTGCCAGCAGCCTAAGGGGGGGACACGGGTACTTC
>TRBJ2-3|-|TRBV7-9|-
CASSPATGHTDTQYF
TGTGCCAGCAGCCCCGCAACCGGCCACACAGATACGCAGTATTTT
>TRBJ2-3|few|TRBV30|TRBD2
CAWTSGVTDTQYF
TGTGCCTGGACTAGCGGGGTCACAGATACGCAGTATTTT
>TRBJ2-1|-|TRBV20-1|TRBD1
CSVPDRGYNEQFF
TGCAGTGTCCCGGACAGGGGGTACAATGAGCAGTTCTTC
>TRBJ2-6|-|TRBV7-3|-
CASSSYPGLSSGANVLTF
TGTGCCAGCAGCTCTTACCCGGGCCTCAGCTCTGGGGCCAACGTCCTGACTTTC
>TRBJ2-5|few|TRBV12-3/TRBV12-4|TRBD1
CASSPGTAHHRKTQYF
TGTGCCAGCAGTCCGGGGACAGCCCATCACCGGAAGACCCAGTACTTC
>TRBJ2-7|few|TRBV5-4|TRBD2
CASSNSGRGGAYEQYF
TGTGCCAGCAGCAACTCCGGGCGCGGGGGGGCCTACGAGCAGTACTTC
>TRBJ2-2|few|TRBV12-3/TRBV12-4|-
CASSPGPPPGELFF
TGTGCCAGCAGCCCGGGACCGCCCCCCGGGGAGCTGTTTTTT
>TRBJ2-7|few|TRBV11-3|-
CASSSEGLSEQYF
TGTGCCAGCAGCTCGGAGGGTCTCAGCGAGCAGTACTTC
>TRBJ1-1|few|TRBV9|-
CASSVVSGTTEAFF
TGTGCCAGCAGCGTAGTAAGCGGAACCACTGAAGCTTTCTTT
>TRBJ2-7|-|TRBV4-2|TRBD2
CARSQDLAGGPSYEQYF
TGTGCCAGAAGCCAAGATTTGGCGGGAGGCCCCTCCTACGAGCAGTACTTC
>TRBJ2-7|-|TRBV20-1|-
CSARDSGVASYEQYF
TGCAGTGCTAGAGACTCAGGCGTAGCCTCCTACGAGCAGTACTTC
>TRBJ2-7|many|TRBV12-3/TRBV12-4|-
CASSSPGLPGRRREQYF
TGTGCCAGCAGTTCCCCAGGACTACCCGGACGAAGGCGAGAGCAGTACTTC
>TRBJ2-1|few|TRBV5-1|-
CASSLSLALEQFF
TGCGCCAGCAGCTTGAGTCTAGCCCTTGAGCAGTTCTTC
>TRBJ2-2|once|TRBV5-6|-
CASSLGPSLNTGELFF
TGTGCCAGCAGCTTGGGGCCGAGTCTTAACACCGGGGAGCTGTTTTTT
>TRBJ2-7|-|TRBV19|TRBD2
CASSIDPAGGLAYEQYF
TGTGCCAGTAGTATAGACCCAGCGGGAGGTCTTGCCTACGAGCAGTACTTC
>TRBJ2-1|-|TRBV20-1|TRBD2
CSARVAGDNEQFF
TGCAGTGCTAGAGTAGCGGGGGACAATGAGCAGTTCTTC
>TRBJ1-5|-|TRBV20-1|TRBD1
CSASARTGGARQPQHF
TGCAGTGCTAGCGCTAGGACAGGGGGCGCGAGGCAGCCCCAGCATTTT
>TRBJ2-7|-|TRBV7-3|TRBD1
CASSLEPQGVGEQYF
TGTGCCAGCAGCTTAGAGCCCCAGGGGGTAGGCGAGCAGTACTTC
>TRBJ2-5|-|TRBV5-1|-
CASSLKRGARETQYF
TGCGCCAGCAGCCTCAAAAGGGGGGCAAGAGAGACCCAGTACTTC
>TRBJ1-6|-|TRBV5-5|-
CASSLRGADSPLHF
TGTGCCAGCAGCTTACGGGGGGCAGATTCACCCCTCCACTTT
>TRBJ1-1|-|TRBV5-5|-
CASSTFDRLFPQAFF
TGTGCCAGCAGCACGTTCGACAGGCTCTTTCCCCAAGCTTTCTTT
>TRBJ2-1|-|TRBV29-1|-
CSVSGVNEQFF
TGCAGCGTTTCAGGGGTGAATGAGCAGTTCTTC
>TRBJ2-5|-|TRBV5-6|TRBD1
CASSLELRQGKETQYF
TGTGCCAGCAGCTTGGAACTGCGACAGGGAAAAGAGACCCAGTACTTC
>TRBJ2-7|many|TRBV6-2/TRBV6-3|-
CASSQSSYEQYF
TGTGCCAGCAGCCAAAGCTCCTACGAGCAGTACTTC
>TRBJ2-7|many|TRBV12-3/TRBV12-4|-
CASSRDGTYEQYF
TGTGCCAGCAGTCGGGACGGGACCTACGAGCAGTACTTC
>TRBJ2-7|few|TRBV5-1|-
CASSPEGRALGEQYF
TGCGCCAGCAGCCCCGAAGGGCGGGCCCTGGGCGAGCAGTACTTC
>TRBJ2-3|few|TRBV5-1|TRBD1
CASSRDDRGKGDTQYF
TGCGCCAGCAGCCGGGATGACAGGGGGAAGGGGGATACGCAGTATTTT
>TRBJ1-2|-|TRBV7-9|TRBD1
CASSPRQGSILYGYTF
TGTGCCAGCAGCCCCCGACAGGGGTCCATCCTCTATGGCTACACCTTC
>TRBJ1-5|-|TRBV18|-
CASSPYGQPQHF
TGTGCCAGCTCACCATACGGTCAGCCCCAGCATTTT
>TRBJ1-4|-|TRBV7-2|-
CASSLNGATNEKLFF
TGTGCCAGCAGCTTAAACGGTGCAACTAATGAAAAACTGTTTTTT
>TRBJ2-3|few|TRBV5-1|-
CASSLGQTTDTQYF
TGCGCCAGCAGCTTGGGGCAGACCACAGATACGCAGTATTTT
>TRBJ1-4|-|TRBV6-6|-
CASSNQQATNEKLFF
TGTGCCAGCAGTAACCAGCAGGCAACTAATGAAAAACTGTTTTTT
>TRBJ2-2|few|TRBV11-2|-
CASSLKGVTGELFF
TGTGCCAGCAGCCTGAAGGGGGTTACCGGGGAGCTGTTTTTT
>TRBJ1-5|once|TRBV6-1|-
CASSEPGPQHF
TGTGCCAGCAGTGAACCGGGGCCCCAGCATTTT
>TRBJ2-1|-|TRBV7-9|TRBD2
CASSPNRLASYNEQFF
TGTGCCAGCAGCCCCAACCGACTAGCATCGTACAATGAGCAGTTCTTC
>TRBJ1-5|-|TRBV15|TRBD1
CATSSDRGRIQPQHF
TGTGCCACCAGCAGTGACAGGGGGCGGATTCAGCCCCAGCATTTT
>TRBJ2-1|few|TRBV10-3|-
CAISGSLNEQFF
TGTGCCATCAGTGGCAGCCTGAATGAGCAGTTCTTC
>TRBJ2-1|-|TRBV5-1|TRBD2
CASKLLAGSFSNEQFF
TGCGCCAGCAAACTCCTAGCGGGGAGCTTCTCGAATGAGCAGTTCTTC
>TRBJ2-3|-|TRBV27|-
CASWGVLADTQYF
TGTGCCTCATGGGGAGTGTTGGCAGATACGCAGTATTTT
>TRBJ2-3|many|TRBV12-3/TRBV12-4|-
CASSHNALHTDTQYF
TGTGCCAGCAGCCATAACGCCCTCCATACAGATACGCAGTATTTT